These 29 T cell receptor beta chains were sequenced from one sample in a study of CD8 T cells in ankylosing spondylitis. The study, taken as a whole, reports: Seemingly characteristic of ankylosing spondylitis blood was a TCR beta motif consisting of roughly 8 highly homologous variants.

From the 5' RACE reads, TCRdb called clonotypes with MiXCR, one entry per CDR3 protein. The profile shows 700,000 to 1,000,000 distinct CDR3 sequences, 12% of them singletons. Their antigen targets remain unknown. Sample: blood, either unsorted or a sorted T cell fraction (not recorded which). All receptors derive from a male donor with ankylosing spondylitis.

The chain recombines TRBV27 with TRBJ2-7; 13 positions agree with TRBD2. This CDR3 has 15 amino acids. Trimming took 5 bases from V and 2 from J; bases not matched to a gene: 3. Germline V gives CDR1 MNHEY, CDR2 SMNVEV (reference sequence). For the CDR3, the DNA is TGTGCCAGCAGTCGGGGGACTAGCGGGACCTACGAGCAGTACTTC. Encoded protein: CASSRGTSGTYEQYF.

The CDR3, as DNA: TGTGCCAGCAGCGCCATACAGGGCGCTGAAGCTTTCTTT. As protein: CASSAIQGAEAFF. The chain combines TRBV7-9 with TRBJ1-1, with a possible D match to TRBD1 (6 bases). Germline V gene lookup returns CDR1 SEHNR and CDR2 FQNEAQ (reference sequence). V was shortened by 5 bases and J by 6 bases, with 13 bases between the two germline ends. The CDR3 loop spans 13 amino acids.

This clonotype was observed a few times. This CDR3 reads CASSAIPRGQGGYTF. The CDR3 DNA reads as TGTGCCAGCAGCGCGATACCGAGGGGGCAGGGTGGCTACACCTTC. V is TRBV6-1 and J is TRBJ1-2; 7 nucleotides agree with TRBD1. The CDR3 has 15 amino acids. CDR1 is MNHNS, CDR2 SASEGT, per germline. The ends lost 6 bases at V and 7 bases at J; junction bases unmatched: 14.

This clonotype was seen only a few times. CDR3 in amino acids: CSARKEVHQYF. The CDR3 nucleotides are TGCAGTGCTAGAAAGGAGGTACATCAGTACTTC. The rearrangement uses TRBV20-1 and TRBJ2-5; D might be TRBD2 (5 bases). CDR3 length: 11 residues. V was cut by 2 bases and J by 11 bases, with 12 bases left in between. Looked up from germline, CDR1 is DFQATT and CDR2 is SNEGSKA (reference sequence).

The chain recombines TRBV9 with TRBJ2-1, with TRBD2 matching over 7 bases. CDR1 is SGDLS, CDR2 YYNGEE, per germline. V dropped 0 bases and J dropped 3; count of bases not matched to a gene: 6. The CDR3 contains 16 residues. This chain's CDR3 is CASSVAGGLLYNEQFF. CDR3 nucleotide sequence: TGTGCCAGCAGCGTAGCGGGGGGACTTCTCTACAATGAGCAGTTCTTC.

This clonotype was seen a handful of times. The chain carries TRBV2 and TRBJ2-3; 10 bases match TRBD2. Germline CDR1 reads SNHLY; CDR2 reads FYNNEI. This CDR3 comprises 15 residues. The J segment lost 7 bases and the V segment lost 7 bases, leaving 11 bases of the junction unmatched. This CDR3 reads CASTSASGRANTQYF. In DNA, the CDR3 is TGTGCCAGCACAAGCGCTAGCGGGAGAGCAAATACGCAGTATTTT. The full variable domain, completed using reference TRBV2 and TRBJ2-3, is EPEVTQTPSHQVTQMGQEVILRCVPISNHLYFYWYRQILGQKVEFLVSFYNNEISEKSEIFDDQFSVERPDGSNFTLKIRSTKLEDSAMYFCASTSASGRANTQYFGPGTRLTVL.

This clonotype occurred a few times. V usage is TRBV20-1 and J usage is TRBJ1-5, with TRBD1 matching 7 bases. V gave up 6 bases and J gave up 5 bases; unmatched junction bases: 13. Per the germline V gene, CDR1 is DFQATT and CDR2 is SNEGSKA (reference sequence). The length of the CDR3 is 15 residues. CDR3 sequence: CSAIPTGLLDQPQHF. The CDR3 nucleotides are TGCAGTGCCATCCCGACAGGGTTATTGGATCAGCCCCAGCATTTT.

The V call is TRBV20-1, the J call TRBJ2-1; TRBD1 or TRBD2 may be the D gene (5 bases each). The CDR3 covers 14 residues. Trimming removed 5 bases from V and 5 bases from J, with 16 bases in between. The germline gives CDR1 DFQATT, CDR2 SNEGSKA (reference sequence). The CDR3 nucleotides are TGCAGTGCTCCCCCCGGGACCCGCAACAATGAGCAGTTCTTC. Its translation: CSAPPGTRNNEQFF.

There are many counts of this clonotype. The DNA of the CDR3 is TGTGCCAGTGTCACAGGGACTTACACTGAAGCTTTCTTT. Translated, it gives CASVTGTYTEAFF. The chain combines TRBV28 with TRBJ1-1; weak D call: TRBD1 (6 bases). V lost 9 bases, J lost 3 bases, and 14 bases lay in between. Germline V gene sequence: CDR1 MDHEN, CDR2 SYDVKM. CDR3 length: 13 residues.

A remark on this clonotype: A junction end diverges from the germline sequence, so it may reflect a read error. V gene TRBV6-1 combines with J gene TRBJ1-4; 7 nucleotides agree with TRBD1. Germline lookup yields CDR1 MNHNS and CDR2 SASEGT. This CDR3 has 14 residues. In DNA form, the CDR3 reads TGTGCCAGCGGTGACAGGGCAGTTAATGAAAAACTGTTTTTT. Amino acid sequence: CASGDRAVNEKLFF.

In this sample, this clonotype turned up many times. In nucleotides, the CDR3 is TGCAGCGGTCAAGGGGCTAGCGGGAGGGAACAAGAGACCCAGTACTTC. Its protein is CSGQGASGREQETQYF. This rearrangement joins TRBV29-1 to TRBJ2-5, with TRBD2 matching over 12 bases. V shed 7 bases, J shed 2 bases, and the junction held 11 bases outside the gene matches. CDR3 length: 16 residues. Germline loops: CDR1 SQVTM, CDR2 ANQGSEA.

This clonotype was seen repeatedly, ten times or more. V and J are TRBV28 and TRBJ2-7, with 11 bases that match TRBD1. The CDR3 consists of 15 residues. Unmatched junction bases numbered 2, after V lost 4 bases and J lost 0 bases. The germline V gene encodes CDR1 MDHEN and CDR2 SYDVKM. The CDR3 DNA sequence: TGTGCCAGCAGTTCCGGGACAGGGGGCTCCTACGAGCAGTACTTC. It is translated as CASSSGTGGSYEQYF.

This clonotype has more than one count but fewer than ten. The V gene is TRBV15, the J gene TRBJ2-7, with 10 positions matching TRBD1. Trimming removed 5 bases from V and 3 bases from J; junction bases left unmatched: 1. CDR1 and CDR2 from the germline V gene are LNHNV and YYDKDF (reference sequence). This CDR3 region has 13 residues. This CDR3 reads CATSWTGGYEQYF. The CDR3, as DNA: TGTGCCACCAGCTGGACAGGGGGCTACGAGCAGTACTTC.

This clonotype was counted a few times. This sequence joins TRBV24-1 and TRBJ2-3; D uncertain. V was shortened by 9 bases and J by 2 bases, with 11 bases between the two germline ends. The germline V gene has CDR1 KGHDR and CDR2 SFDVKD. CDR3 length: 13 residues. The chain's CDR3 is CATGQQYTDTQYF. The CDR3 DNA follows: TGTGCCACCGGCCAGCAGTACACAGATACGCAGTATTTT.

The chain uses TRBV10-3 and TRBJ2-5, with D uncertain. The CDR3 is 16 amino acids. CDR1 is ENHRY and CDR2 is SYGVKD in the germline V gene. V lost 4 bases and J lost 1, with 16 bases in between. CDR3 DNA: TGTGCCATCAGTGTAGGACCGTCCCCGGCCCAAGAGACCCAGTACTTC. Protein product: CAISVGPSPAQETQYF.

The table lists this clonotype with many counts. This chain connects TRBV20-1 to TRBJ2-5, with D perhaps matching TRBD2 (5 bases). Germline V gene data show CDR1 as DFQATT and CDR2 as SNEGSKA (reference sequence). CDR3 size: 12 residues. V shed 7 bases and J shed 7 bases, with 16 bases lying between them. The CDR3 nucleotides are TGCAGTGTAGGCGGACTGACGGGGACCCAGTACTTC. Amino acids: CSVGGLTGTQYF.

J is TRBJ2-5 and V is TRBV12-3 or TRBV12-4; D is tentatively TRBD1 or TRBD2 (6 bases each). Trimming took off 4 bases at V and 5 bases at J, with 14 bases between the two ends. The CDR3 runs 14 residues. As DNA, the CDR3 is TGTGCCAGCAGTTCGGGGGCCGCGGGGGAGACCCAGTACTTC. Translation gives CASSSGAAGETQYF.

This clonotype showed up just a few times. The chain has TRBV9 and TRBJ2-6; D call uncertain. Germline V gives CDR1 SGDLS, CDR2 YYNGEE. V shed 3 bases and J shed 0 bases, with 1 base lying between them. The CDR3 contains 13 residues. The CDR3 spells CASSGSGANVLTF. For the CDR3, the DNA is TGTGCCAGCAGCGGCTCTGGGGCCAACGTCCTGACTTTC. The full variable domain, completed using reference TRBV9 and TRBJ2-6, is DSGVTQTPKHLITATGQRVTLRCSPRSGDLSVYWYQQSLDQGLQFLIQYYNGEERAKGNILERFSAQQFPDLHSELNLSSLELGDSALYFCASSGSGANVLTFGAGSRLTVL.

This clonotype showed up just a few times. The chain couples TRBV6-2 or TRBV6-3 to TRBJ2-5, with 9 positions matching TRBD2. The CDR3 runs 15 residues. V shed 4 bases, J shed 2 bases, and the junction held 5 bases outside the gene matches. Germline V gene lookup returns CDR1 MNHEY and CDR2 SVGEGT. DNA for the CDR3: TGTGCCAGCAGTTCCGGGACTAGCCGTCAAGAGACCCAGTACTTC. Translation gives CASSSGTSRQETQYF.

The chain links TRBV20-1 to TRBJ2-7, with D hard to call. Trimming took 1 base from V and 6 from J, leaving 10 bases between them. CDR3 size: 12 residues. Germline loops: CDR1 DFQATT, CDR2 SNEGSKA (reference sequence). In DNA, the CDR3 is TGCAGTGCTAGAGGTCCCCCTGTCGAGCAGTACTTC. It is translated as CSARGPPVEQYF.

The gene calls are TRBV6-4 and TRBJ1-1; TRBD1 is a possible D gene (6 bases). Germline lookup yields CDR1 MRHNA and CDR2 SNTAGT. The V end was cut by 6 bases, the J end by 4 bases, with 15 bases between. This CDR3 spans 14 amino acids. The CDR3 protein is CASRPDRTGTEAFF. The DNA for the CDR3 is TGTGCCAGCAGACCAGACAGGACGGGCACTGAAGCTTTCTTT.

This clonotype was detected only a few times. Here the CDR3 reads CASSLVVDRNEQFF. DNA of the CDR3: TGTGCCAGCAGCTTAGTCGTGGACAGGAATGAGCAGTTCTTC. V and J are TRBV7-9 and TRBJ2-1; 7 nucleotides match TRBD1. Germline-derived CDR1 and CDR2 are SEHNR and FQNEAQ (reference sequence). The CDR3 contains 14 residues. Trimming cost V 1 base and J 7 bases; bases outside gene matches: 4.

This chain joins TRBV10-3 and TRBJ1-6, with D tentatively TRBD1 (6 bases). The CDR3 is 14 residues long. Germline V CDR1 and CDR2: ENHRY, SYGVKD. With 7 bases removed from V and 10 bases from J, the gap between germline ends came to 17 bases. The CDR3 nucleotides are TGTGCCATCACTCCTTCTCTGAGGGGGTCACCCCTCCACTTT. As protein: CAITPSLRGSPLHF.

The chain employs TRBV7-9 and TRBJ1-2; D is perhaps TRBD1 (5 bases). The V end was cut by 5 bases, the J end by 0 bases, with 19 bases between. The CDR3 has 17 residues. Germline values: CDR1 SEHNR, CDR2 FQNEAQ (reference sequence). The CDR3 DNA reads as TGTGCCAGCAGCGTACATATCGGGGACTTAGCTAACTATGGCTACACCTTC. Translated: CASSVHIGDLANYGYTF. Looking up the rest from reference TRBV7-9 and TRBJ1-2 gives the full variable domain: DTGVSQNPRHKITKRGQNVTFRCDPISEHNRLYWYRQTLGQGPEFLTYFQNEAQLEKSRLLSDRFSAERPKGSFSTLEIQRTEQGDSAMYLCASSVHIGDLANYGYTFGSGTRLTVV.

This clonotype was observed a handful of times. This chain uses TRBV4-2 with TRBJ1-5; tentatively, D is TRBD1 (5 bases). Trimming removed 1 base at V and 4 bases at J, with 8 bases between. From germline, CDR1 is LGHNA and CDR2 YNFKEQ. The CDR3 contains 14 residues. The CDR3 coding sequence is TGTGCCAGCAGCCAAGGGACATATAATCAGCCCCAGCATTTT. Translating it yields CASSQGTYNQPQHF.

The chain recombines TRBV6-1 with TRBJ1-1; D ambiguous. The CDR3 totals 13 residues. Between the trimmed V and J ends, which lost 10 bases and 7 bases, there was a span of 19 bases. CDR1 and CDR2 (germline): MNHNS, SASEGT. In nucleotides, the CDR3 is TGTGCCACCTCAAGGACCCCTGACGGTGAAGCTTTCTTT. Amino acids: CATSRTPDGEAFF.

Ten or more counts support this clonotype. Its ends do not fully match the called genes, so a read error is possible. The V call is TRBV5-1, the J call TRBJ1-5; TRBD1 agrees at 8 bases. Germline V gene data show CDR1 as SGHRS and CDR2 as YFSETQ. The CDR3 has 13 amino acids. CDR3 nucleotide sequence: TGTGCCAGCAGCTTGGACAGGGATCAGCCCCAGCATTTT. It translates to CASSLDRDQPQHF.

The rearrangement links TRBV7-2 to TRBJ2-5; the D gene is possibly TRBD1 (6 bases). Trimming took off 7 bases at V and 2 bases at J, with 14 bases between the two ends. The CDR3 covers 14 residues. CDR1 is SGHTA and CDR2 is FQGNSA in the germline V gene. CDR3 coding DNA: TGTGCCAGCACCTCGGTGGACAGACAAGAGACCCAGTACTTC. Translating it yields CASTSVDRQETQYF.

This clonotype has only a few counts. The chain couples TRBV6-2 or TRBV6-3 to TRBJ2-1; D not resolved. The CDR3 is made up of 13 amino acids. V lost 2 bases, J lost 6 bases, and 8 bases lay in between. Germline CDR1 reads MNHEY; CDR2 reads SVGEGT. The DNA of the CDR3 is TGTGCCAGCAGTTACCGCGAACCCAATGAGCAGTTCTTC. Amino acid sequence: CASSYREPNEQFF.